Below are 7 T cell receptor beta chains sequenced from a single sample in a study of blood T cell repertoires in COVID-19. The protocol was immunoSEQ multiplex PCR, while the TCRdb copy is restricted to in-frame clones and leaves out a portion. The sample contains hundreds of thousands of clones, about 93% of which appear only once. Sequenced material: peripheral blood. These receptors were collected from a young woman who had recovered from COVID-19.

CDR3 sequence reads: CASSRRDSNGDTEAFF. The CDR3 region has the DNA TGTGCCAGCAGTCGCAGGGATAGCAATGGTGACACTGAAGCTTTCTTT. The gene calls are TRBV27 and TRBJ1-1, with a possible D match to TRBD1 (5 bases). Germline V gives CDR1 MNHEY, CDR2 SMNVEV (reference sequence). V shed 5 bases and J shed 3 bases, with 19 bases lying between them. The CDR3 length is 16 residues.

The sample holds one count of this clone. The rearrangement links TRBV12-3 or TRBV12-4 to TRBJ2-1; D is uncertain. V was trimmed by 6 bases and J by 3 bases, leaving 6 bases between them. The CDR3 contains 12 residues. The CDR3 is CASSSIYNEQFF. The CDR3 DNA reads TGTGCCAGCAGCTCTATCTACAATGAGCAGTTCTTC.

The V and J genes are TRBV9 and TRBJ1-1; 9 nucleotides line up with TRBD1. The CDR3 has 18 amino acids. CDR1 and CDR2 (germline): SGDLS, YYNGEE. The J segment lost 1 base and the V segment lost 3 bases, leaving 13 bases of the junction unmatched. In nucleotides, the CDR3 is TGTGCCAGCAGCGCCCACGACAGGGGGTGGGCGGGGAACACTGAAGCTTTCTTT. Amino acids: CASSAHDRGWAGNTEAFF.

This clone was seen once. This sequence joins TRBV4-2 and TRBJ2-4, with 7 bases that match TRBD1. Trimming took 3 bases from V and 1 from J; bases not matched to a gene: 21. Germline V gene lookup returns CDR1 LGHNA and CDR2 YNFKEQ. This CDR3 is built from 21 residues. Here the CDR3 reads CASSHRQGGTESARAKNIQYF. CDR3 bases: TGTGCCAGCAGCCATCGACAGGGTGGGACAGAGAGTGCTCGGGCCAAAAACATTCAGTACTTC.

In DNA, the CDR3 is TGTGCCAGCATGGGACAGGGTTGGACTGAAGCTTTCTTT. It translates to CASMGQGWTEAFF. J is TRBJ1-1 and V is TRBV2; 9 bases line up with TRBD1. Germline loops: CDR1 SNHLY, CDR2 FYNNEI. The CDR3 extends over 13 amino acids. V shed 7 bases, J shed 5 bases, and the junction held 5 bases outside the gene matches.

The chain links TRBV9 to TRBJ1-6; the match to TRBD1 covers 11 bases. With V trimmed by 4 bases and J by 19 bases, 16 bases remained unmatched. Germline loops: CDR1 SGDLS, CDR2 YYNGEE. CDR3 size: 15 residues. CDR3 region: CASSPAGTGGEPRHF. Here the CDR3 DNA reads TGTGCCAGCAGCCCAGCCGGGACAGGGGGGGAGCCCCGACACTTT. Full variable domain (missing parts from reference TRBV9 and TRBJ1-6): DSGVTQTPKHLITATGQRVTLRCSPRSGDLSVYWYQQSLDQGLQFLIQYYNGEERAKGNILERFSAQQFPDLHSELNLSSLELGDSALYFCASSPAGTGGEPRHFGNGTRLTVT.

The gene calls are TRBV11-2 and TRBJ2-1, with unresolved D. Trimming removed 3 bases at V and 5 bases at J, with 5 bases between. In germline, CDR1 is SGHAT, CDR2 FQNNGV. CDR3 length equals 12 residues. For the CDR3, the DNA is TGTGCCAGCAGCTTCCCGGACAATGAGCAGTTCTTC. Translation: CASSFPDNEQFF.